One and the same sample provided the 32 T cell receptor beta chains below, sequenced in a study of identical twins. TCRdb re-called the 5' RACE reads through MiXCR, storing one row per CDR3 protein. Among 700,000 to 950,000 distinct CDR3 sequences listed, around an eighth were seen once. The sample was also reused in another study, on yellow fever vaccine responses in identical twins.

Sequencing was performed on PBMCs. These TCRs come from a woman aged 18-29 years in good health.

There are many counts of this clonotype. The CDR3: CASSSRTTNTGELFF. The CDR3 DNA reads as TGTGCCAGCAGCTCGCGAACCACGAACACCGGGGAGCTGTTTTTT. The rearrangement joins TRBV5-6 to TRBJ2-2, with D hard to call. The ends were cut back, 3 bases at V and 0 bases at J, with 9 bases in the middle. This CDR3 is built from 15 residues. CDR1 SGHDT and CDR2 YYEEEE come from the germline V gene.

This clonotype appeared a few times. The gene calls are TRBV6-1 and TRBJ1-4, with TRBD1 matching 8 bases. CDR1 and CDR2 (germline): MNHNS, SASEGT. This CDR3 spans 15 amino acids. The junction had 7 bases not matched to a gene; V was cut back by 3 bases and J by 7 bases. CDR3 bases: TGTGCCAGCAGTGAGGACAGGGTCGGACGTGAAAAACTGTTTTTT. It yields the protein CASSEDRVGREKLFF.

The J gene is TRBJ2-2, the V gene TRBV6-4; possible D gene TRBD1, 6 bases. Between the trimmed V and J ends, which lost 5 bases and 7 bases, there was a span of 14 bases. Germline V gives CDR1 MRHNA, CDR2 SNTAGT. This CDR3 is built from 14 residues. The CDR3 DNA reads as TGTGCCAGCAGTATAGCAGGGGAAGACGGGGAGCTGTTTTTT. Its protein product is CASSIAGEDGELFF.

The chain couples TRBV18 to TRBJ2-7, with TRBD1 matching over 9 bases. In germline, CDR1 is KGHSH, CDR2 LQKENI. The V gene end was trimmed by 3 bases and the J gene end by 4 bases; junction bases not matched to a gene: 7. This CDR3 is 15 amino acids long. DNA for the CDR3: TGTGCCAGCTCACCCGCGGGGACAGGGAAATACGAGCAGTACGTC. It yields the protein CASSPAGTGKYEQYV.

In DNA, the CDR3 is TGTGCCAGCAGTCCTCGGGGCGCAGGCACGCAGTATTTT. It encodes CASSPRGAGTQYF. V gene TRBV28 combines with J gene TRBJ2-3; either TRBD1 or TRBD2 may fit D (5 bases each). Germline-derived CDR1 and CDR2 are MDHEN and SYDVKM. V shed 5 bases and J shed 9 bases, with 15 bases lying between them. The CDR3 is made up of 13 amino acids.

The chain recombines TRBV10-1 with TRBJ1-1; D is unclear. V was pared by 3 bases and J by 3 bases, with 17 bases between. Looked up from germline, CDR1 is WNHNN and CDR2 is SYGVQD (reference sequence). This CDR3 is 16 amino acids long. The CDR3 nucleotides read TGCGCCAGCAGTGATGACACTTTGATCGGAGACACTGAAGCTTTCTTT. Amino acid sequence: CASSDDTLIGDTEAFF.

The rearrangement joins TRBV29-1 to TRBJ2-7, with 12 bases identical to TRBD2. Germline values: CDR1 SQVTM, CDR2 ANQGSEA. With 5 bases clipped from V and 3 bases from J, the junction kept 8 bases outside the gene matches. The CDR3 length is 15 residues. In nucleotides, the CDR3 is TGCAGCGTTTCGAAAGGACTAGCGGGAATCTACGAGCAGTACTTC. Residues: CSVSKGLAGIYEQYF.

This clonotype showed up many times. This chain connects TRBV20-1 to TRBJ2-3, with a weak D call TRBD2 (6 bases). Germline values: CDR1 DFQATT, CDR2 SNEGSKA (reference sequence). Trimming cost V 1 base and J 2 bases, with 13 bases left between them. The CDR3 extends over 15 amino acids. The CDR3 sequence is CSARVGGTVTDTQYF. In DNA form, the CDR3 reads TGCAGTGCTAGAGTCGGCGGGACGGTCACAGATACGCAGTATTTT.

There are many counts of this clonotype. The conserved final phenylalanine or tryptophan is absent from the CDR3, which likely points to a read error. The limits of the CDR3 on the DNA are not certain, so only TCRdb's listed CDR3 is given. V usage is TRBV12-3 or TRBV12-4 and J usage is TRBJ2-7; the table assigns TRBD2, which was not confirmed against the DNA. The CDR3 comprises 9 residues, both ends counted. CDR3: CASSSRVGC.

This clonotype was counted only a few times. The rearrangement joins TRBV5-6 to TRBJ1-1, with 9 nucleotides matching TRBD1. This CDR3 contains 16 residues. The germline gives CDR1 SGHDT, CDR2 YYEEEE. J lost 3 bases, V lost 4 bases, and 10 bases had no gene match. The CDR3 region is CASSAGTGRWYTEAFF. CDR3 DNA sequence: TGTGCCAGCAGCGCAGGGACAGGGAGGTGGTACACTGAAGCTTTCTTT.

This rearrangement joins TRBV7-9 to TRBJ2-1; the match to TRBD2 covers 9 bases. CDR3 length: 15 residues. Per germline, CDR1 SEHNR and CDR2 FQNEAQ (reference sequence). V was pared by 6 bases and J by 2 bases, with 5 bases of the junction left unmatched. Here the CDR3 DNA reads TGTGCCAGCAGATCCGGGACTAGCACCTACAATGAGCAGTTCTTC. Its protein product is CASRSGTSTYNEQFF.

This rearrangement joins TRBV5-1 to TRBJ2-5, with TRBD1 as a possible D gene (6 bases). The CDR3 is 14 amino acids. Trimming left V 4 bases short and J 2 bases short, with 12 bases between. The germline V gene encodes CDR1 SGHRS and CDR2 YFSETQ. Written as DNA, the CDR3 is TGCGCCAGCAGCGCCCACCAGGGGCAAGAGACCCAGTACTTC. It is translated as CASSAHQGQETQYF.

The sample holds a few counts of this clonotype. V usage is TRBV3-1 and J usage is TRBJ2-2, with TRBD2 matching 12 bases. Per the germline V gene, CDR1 is LGHDT and CDR2 is YNNKEL (reference sequence). CDR3 length: 18 residues. V lost 1 base and J lost 5; bases outside the gene matches: 8. The DNA for the CDR3 is TGTGCCAGCAGCCAAGGCCTAGCGGGAGGGCCCCGGACCGGGGAGCTGTTTTTT. Its translation: CASSQGLAGGPRTGELFF. Variable domain in full (rest from reference TRBV3-1 and TRBJ2-2): DTAVSQTPKYLVTQMGNDKSIKCEQNLGHDTMYWYKQDSKKFLKIMFSYNNKELIINETVPNRFSPKSPDKAHLNLHINSLELGDSAVYFCASSQGLAGGPRTGELFFGEGSRLTVL.

This clonotype was seen only a few times. The chain employs TRBV9 and TRBJ1-3, with D perhaps TRBD1 (6 bases). The V gene's germline CDR1 is SGDLS and CDR2 YYNGEE. V was trimmed by 0 bases and J by 0 bases, leaving 10 bases between them. The CDR3 extends over 16 amino acids. CDR3 in DNA: TGTGCCAGCAGCGTAGCCGGGACAACCTCTGGAAACACCATATATTTT. It codes for CASSVAGTTSGNTIYF.

The V call is TRBV28, the J call TRBJ2-1; 7 bases are a match to TRBD2. V dropped 5 bases and J dropped 4; count of bases not matched to a gene: 11. CDR3 length: 16 residues. Germline V gives CDR1 MDHEN, CDR2 SYDVKM. The CDR3 sequence is CASSPWGDYLYNEQFF. The DNA of the CDR3 is TGTGCCAGCAGTCCTTGGGGGGACTATCTTTACAATGAGCAGTTCTTC.

The chain recombines TRBV7-2 with TRBJ2-3; D perhaps matches TRBD1 (6 bases). Germline V gene data show CDR1 as SGHTA and CDR2 as FQGNSA. CDR3 length: 16 amino acids. Trimming shortened V by 4 bases and J by 2 bases, and 16 bases separated the two germline ends. The DNA of the CDR3 is TGTGCCAGCAGCTCAGGACGCAACAGGGTCACAGATACGCAGTATTTT. Translation: CASSSGRNRVTDTQYF.

The CDR3 DNA sequence: TGTGCCAGCAGCCAAGTGGCGGGGGGGCCGAATACGCAGTATTTT. Its translation is CASSQVAGGPNTQYF. The rearrangement joins TRBV3-1 to TRBJ2-3; 9 nucleotides match TRBD2. The germline V gene has CDR1 LGHDT and CDR2 YNNKEL (reference sequence). The V segment lost 1 base and the J segment 7 bases; nucleotides outside the gene matches: 6. The length of the CDR3 is 15 residues.

This clonotype occurred a few times. V gene TRBV12-3 or TRBV12-4 combines with J gene TRBJ2-1; possibly TRBD2 for D (5 bases). CDR3 length equals 16 residues. V lost 5 bases to trimming and J lost 0 bases, with 14 bases between them. The CDR3 sequence is CASSTRPKSSYNEQFF. DNA of the CDR3: TGTGCCAGCAGTACTAGACCAAAGAGCTCCTACAATGAGCAGTTCTTC.

This clonotype was counted many times. This rearrangement joins TRBV20-1 to TRBJ2-2; 11 bases are a match to TRBD2. CDR3 length equals 16 residues. Germline CDR1 reads DFQATT; CDR2 reads SNEGSKA (reference sequence). The V gene end was trimmed by 2 bases and the J gene end by 0 bases; junction bases not matched to a gene: 2. The CDR3 DNA sequence: TGCAGTGCTAGACCTAGCGGGAGGCCGAACACCGGGGAGCTGTTTTTT. Translated: CSARPSGRPNTGELFF.

This clonotype was observed at least ten times. The chain recombines TRBV6-6 with TRBJ1-5; 9 positions agree with TRBD1. Germline V lookup: CDR1 MNHNY, CDR2 SVGAGI (reference sequence). The CDR3 has 13 residues. V gave up 8 bases and J gave up 4 bases; unmatched junction bases: 3. This CDR3 reads CASGQGRNQPQHF. CDR3 nucleotide sequence: TGTGCCAGCGGACAGGGGAGGAATCAGCCCCAGCATTTT.

There are a few counts of this clonotype. The chain carries TRBV11-2 and TRBJ2-5; D gene unclear. Germline assignment: CDR1 SGHAT and CDR2 FQNNGV. Trimming took 5 bases from V and 4 from J, leaving 8 bases between them. This CDR3 is built from 12 residues. The CDR3 nucleotides read TGTGCCAGCAGCGTAATTTCAGAGACCCAGTACTTC. Protein product: CASSVISETQYF.

A few counts support this clonotype. The V gene is TRBV9, the J gene TRBJ2-1, with TRBD2 identical over 9 bases. CDR1 SGDLS and CDR2 YYNGEE come from the germline V gene. The CDR3 covers 18 residues. V dropped 0 bases and J dropped 4; count of bases not matched to a gene: 11. CDR3 bases: TGTGCCAGCAGCGTAGCTTTGGAGAGCGGGAGGAAATACAATGAGCAGTTCTTC. This codes for CASSVALESGRKYNEQFF.

This clonotype came up a few times. The chain recombines TRBV29-1 with TRBJ2-5, with D perhaps being TRBD1 or TRBD2 (7 bases each). The CDR3 consists of 14 residues. Germline CDR1 is SQVTM and CDR2 is ANQGSEA. V gave up 4 bases and J gave up 4 bases, with 16 bases separating them. CDR3 nucleotides: TGCAGCGTTGTGTCCCCAGGGGGGGGAGAGACCCAGTACTTC. This translates into CSVVSPGGGETQYF.

J is TRBJ2-3 and V is TRBV4-1; D remains unclear. The V end was cut by 4 bases, the J end by 0 bases, with 11 bases between. Germline CDR1 and CDR2: MGHRA and YSYEKL. The CDR3 loop spans 15 amino acids. The CDR3 DNA sequence: TGCGCCAGCAGCCGAGACTCGCCTAGCACAGATACGCAGTATTTT. It yields the protein CASSRDSPSTDTQYF.

This clonotype was counted between two and nine times. The chain recombines TRBV6-5 with TRBJ2-3; TRBD1 aligns across 11 bases. The ends lost 0 bases at V and 2 bases at J; junction bases unmatched: 4. Germline assignment: CDR1 MNHEY and CDR2 SVGAGI. CDR3 length: 17 residues. The CDR3 protein is CASSYSGTGGLTDTQYF. The CDR3, as DNA: TGTGCCAGCAGTTACTCGGGGACAGGGGGACTCACAGATACGCAGTATTTT.

In its sample, this clonotype was seen a few times. CDR3 DNA sequence: TGCGCCAGCAGCCAGACACTTAGCGGGGGGAACACCGGGGAGCTGTTTTTT. It encodes CASSQTLSGGNTGELFF. The V call is TRBV5-1, the J call TRBJ2-2, with 9 bases identical to TRBD2. This CDR3 contains 17 residues. CDR1 is SGHRS and CDR2 is YFSETQ in the germline V gene. Trimming removed 4 bases from V and 1 base from J; junction bases left unmatched: 8.

Only a few counts were recorded for this clonotype. J is TRBJ2-3 and V is TRBV7-8, with 8 bases that match TRBD2. CDR1 SGHVS and CDR2 FQNEAQ come from the germline V gene. The CDR3 runs to 17 residues. V trimming: 5 bases; J trimming: 0 bases; junction bases outside the gene matches: 10. The CDR3 sequence: CASSTHLLAASTDTQYF. CDR3 in DNA: TGTGCCAGCAGCACCCACTTACTAGCGGCTAGCACAGATACGCAGTATTTT.

This clonotype has a count of ten or more. The CDR3 loop is CAISESGQGVLETQYF. The CDR3 coding sequence is TGTGCCATCAGTGAGTCTGGACAGGGTGTTTTGGAGACCCAGTACTTC. This sequence joins TRBV10-3 and TRBJ2-5, with 8 bases fitting TRBD1. Germline CDR1 reads ENHRY; CDR2 reads SYGVKD. This CDR3 has 16 amino acids. V was clipped by 0 bases and J by 5 bases; unmatched bases: 8.

The V call is TRBV29-1, the J call TRBJ2-2; 8 bases map to TRBD2. CDR1 is SQVTM, CDR2 ANQGSEA, per germline. The trim removed 3 bases at V and 6 bases at J, leaving 9 bases unmatched. The CDR3 length is 15 residues. The CDR3 sequence is CSVDKFPGGAGELFF. CDR3 bases: TGCAGCGTTGACAAGTTTCCGGGGGGGGCCGGGGAGCTGTTTTTT.

The CDR3 DNA reads TGCAGTGCTAGGGATCGCAGGGGGCATCAGCCCCAGCATTTT. It yields the protein CSARDRRGHQPQHF. The chain couples TRBV20-1 to TRBJ1-5, with TRBD1 matching 8 bases. The CDR3 contains 14 residues. With 3 bases clipped from V and 5 bases from J, the junction kept 6 bases outside the gene matches. Germline-derived CDR1 and CDR2 are DFQATT and SNEGSKA (reference sequence).

This clonotype was counted only a few times. The chain recombines TRBV12-3 or TRBV12-4 with TRBJ2-1, with TRBD1 matching 10 bases. V lost 4 bases and J lost 10; bases outside the gene matches: 13. This CDR3 is 16 amino acids long. The CDR3 nucleotides are TGTGCCAGCAGTTATCCTCTAGGGACAGGGGAGGAAGAGCAGTTCTTC. Amino acid sequence: CASSYPLGTGEEEQFF.

This chain joins TRBV6-1 and TRBJ2-2; D could derive from TRBD1 or TRBD2 (6 bases each). The V end was cut by 7 bases, the J end by 4 bases, with 13 bases between. The V gene's germline CDR1 is MNHNS and CDR2 SASEGT. This CDR3 comprises 14 residues. The CDR3 sequence: CASNVQGGTGELFF. The CDR3 bases are TGTGCCAGCAATGTACAGGGAGGCACCGGGGAGCTGTTTTTT.